Described below is a single T cell receptor beta chain sequence and its context. Authors' data handling: Reference gene primer amplification gave nucleated cell count estimates. TCRdb's table, derived via immunoSEQ multiplex PCR, lists solely in-frame clones and lacks some. For V, J and clone size, that table is used; D and trimming come from the DNA. The table shows under 350,000 clones, with approximately 86% occurring only once. Trimming shortened V by 4 bases and J by 4 bases, and 13 bases separated the two germline ends. From germline, CDR1 is SQVTM and CDR2 ANQGSEA. The CDR3 consists of 13 residues. This sample is part of a study of blood T cell repertoires in COVID-19. Study-level background: The origin of the acute and convalescent COVID-19 samples was the United States, Italy and Spain. Nucleic acid was either cDNA or gDNA, and it came from T cells, B-cell-depleted T cells, or PBMCs.

V usage is TRBV29-1 and J usage is TRBJ2-5; D perhaps matches TRBD2 (6 bases). The source of this sequence is a man younger than 30 with active or convalescent COVID-19. Sequenced material: peripheral blood. The CDR3 DNA sequence: TGCAGCGTTGTACGTGAGGAGGGAGAGACCCAGTACTTC. This encodes CSVVREEGETQYF.